Included here is one T cell receptor beta chain sequence, with context. The sample originates from a study of blood T cell repertoires in COVID-19. About the study: T cells, B-cell-depleted T cells, or PBMCs provided the cDNA or gDNA that served as material.

Germline lookup yields CDR1 MDHEN and CDR2 SYDVKM. The CDR3 consists of 16 residues. V lost 5 bases and J lost 1; bases outside the gene matches: 7. Libraries were prepared by immunoSEQ multiplex PCR; TCRdb keeps only in-frame clonotypes and omits some of them. Among approximately 220,000 clones listed, around 84% were seen once. The chain links TRBV28 to TRBJ1-5, with 8 bases fitting TRBD1. Material for sequencing was PBMCs or T cells enriched from blood (not recorded which). This receptor was taken from a middle-aged woman who had recovered from COVID-19. The CDR3 sequence: CASSDGTGLSNQPQHF. The CDR3 DNA follows: TGTGCCAGCAGTGACGGGACAGGTTTGAGCAATCAGCCCCAGCATTTT.